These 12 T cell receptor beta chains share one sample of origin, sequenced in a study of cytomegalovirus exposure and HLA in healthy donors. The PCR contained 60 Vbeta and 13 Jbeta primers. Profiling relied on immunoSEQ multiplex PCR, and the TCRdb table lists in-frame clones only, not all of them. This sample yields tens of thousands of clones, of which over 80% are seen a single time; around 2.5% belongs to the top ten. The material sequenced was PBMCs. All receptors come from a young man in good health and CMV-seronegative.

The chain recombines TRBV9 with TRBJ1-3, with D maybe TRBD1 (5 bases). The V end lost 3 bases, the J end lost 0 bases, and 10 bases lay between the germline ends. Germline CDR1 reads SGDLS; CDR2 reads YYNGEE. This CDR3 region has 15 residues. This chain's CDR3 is CASSGDGSSGNTIYF. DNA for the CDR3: TGTGCCAGCAGCGGGGACGGGAGCTCTGGAAACACCATATATTTT. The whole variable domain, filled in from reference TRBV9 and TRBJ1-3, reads DSGVTQTPKHLITATGQRVTLRCSPRSGDLSVYWYQQSLDQGLQFLIQYYNGEERAKGNILERFSAQQFPDLHSELNLSSLELGDSALYFCASSGDGSSGNTIYFGEGSWLTVV.

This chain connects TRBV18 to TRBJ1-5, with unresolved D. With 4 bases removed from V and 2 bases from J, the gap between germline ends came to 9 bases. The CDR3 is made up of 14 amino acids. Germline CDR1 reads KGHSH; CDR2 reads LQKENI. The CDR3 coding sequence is TGTGCCAGCTCACTGGCCGGGGGCAATCAGCCCCAGCATTTT. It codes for CASSLAGGNQPQHF.

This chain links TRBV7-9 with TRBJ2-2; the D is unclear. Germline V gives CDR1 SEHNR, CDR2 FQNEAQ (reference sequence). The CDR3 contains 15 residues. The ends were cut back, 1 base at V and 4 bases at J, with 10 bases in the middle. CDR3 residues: CASSLGGSSTGELFF. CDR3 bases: TGTGCCAGCAGCTTAGGCGGCAGTTCCACCGGGGAGCTGTTTTTT.

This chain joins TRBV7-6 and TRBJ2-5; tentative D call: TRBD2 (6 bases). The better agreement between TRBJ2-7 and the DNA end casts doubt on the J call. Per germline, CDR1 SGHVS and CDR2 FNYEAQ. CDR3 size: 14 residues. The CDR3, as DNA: TGTGCCAGCAGCGTCGGGGGATCAACCTACGAGCAGTACTTC. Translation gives CASSVGGSTYEQYF.

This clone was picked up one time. As DNA, the CDR3 is TGTGCCAGCAGTGAAAGGGGCTTGAGCAATCAGCCCCAGCATTTT. Protein product: CASSERGLSNQPQHF. The chain uses TRBV6-1 and TRBJ1-5; TRBD1 might be the D (5 bases). The CDR3 is 15 residues long. CDR1 and CDR2 (germline): MNHNS, SASEGT. Trimming removed 2 bases at V and 1 base at J, with 9 bases between.

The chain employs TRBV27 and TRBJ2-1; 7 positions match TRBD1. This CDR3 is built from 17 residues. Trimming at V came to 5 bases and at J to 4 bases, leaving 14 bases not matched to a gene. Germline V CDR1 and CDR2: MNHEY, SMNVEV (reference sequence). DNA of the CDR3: TGTGCCAGCAGTCAGTCGTCCGGGACAGCCCGTTACAATGAGCAGTTCTTC. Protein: CASSQSSGTARYNEQFF.

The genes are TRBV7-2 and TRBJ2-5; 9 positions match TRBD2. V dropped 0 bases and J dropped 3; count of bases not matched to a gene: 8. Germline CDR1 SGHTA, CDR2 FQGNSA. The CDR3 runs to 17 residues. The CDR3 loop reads CASSLALLREGEETQYF. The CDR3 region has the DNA TGTGCCAGCAGCTTAGCCCTCTTGCGGGAGGGGGAAGAGACCCAGTACTTC.

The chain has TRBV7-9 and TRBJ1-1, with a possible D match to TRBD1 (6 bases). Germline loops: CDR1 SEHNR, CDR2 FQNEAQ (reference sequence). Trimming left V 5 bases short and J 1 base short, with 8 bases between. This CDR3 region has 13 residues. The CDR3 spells CASSEGGNTEAFF. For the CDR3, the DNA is TGTGCCAGCAGCGAAGGGGGGAACACTGAAGCTTTCTTT.

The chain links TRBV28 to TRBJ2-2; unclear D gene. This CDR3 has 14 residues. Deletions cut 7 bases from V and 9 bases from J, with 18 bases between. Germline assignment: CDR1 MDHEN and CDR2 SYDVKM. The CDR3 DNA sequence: TGTGCCAGCATGTTTACAATAGCCCCCCGGGAGCTGTTTTTT. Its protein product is CASMFTIAPRELFF.

Here the CDR3 DNA reads TGTGCCAGCAGCCTCCCAACGGGACTAGCGGGAGTTGGAACCGGGGAGCTGTTTTTT. Its translation is CASSLPTGLAGVGTGELFF. The V call is TRBV5-5, the J call TRBJ2-2, with 14 positions matching TRBD2. Germline V gene lookup returns CDR1 SGHKS and CDR2 YYEKEE (reference sequence). The CDR3 runs to 19 residues. With 4 bases clipped from V and 5 bases from J, the junction kept 13 bases outside the gene matches.

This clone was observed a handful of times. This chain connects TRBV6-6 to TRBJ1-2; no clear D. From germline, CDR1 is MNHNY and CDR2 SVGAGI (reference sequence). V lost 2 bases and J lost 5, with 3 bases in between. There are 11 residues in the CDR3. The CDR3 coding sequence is TGTGCCAGCAGTTACCTTTATGGCTACACCTTC. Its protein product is CASSYLYGYTF.

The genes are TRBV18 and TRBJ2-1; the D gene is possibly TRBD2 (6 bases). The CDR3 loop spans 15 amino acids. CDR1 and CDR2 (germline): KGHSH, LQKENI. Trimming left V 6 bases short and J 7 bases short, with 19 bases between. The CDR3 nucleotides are TGTGCCAGCTCCCCTAGCGCGGGAAAGGTAAATGAGCAGTTCTTC. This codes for CASSPSAGKVNEQFF. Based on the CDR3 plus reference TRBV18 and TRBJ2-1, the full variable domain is NAGVMQNPRHLVRRRGQEARLRCSPMKGHSHVYWYRQLPEEGLKFMVYLQKENIIDESGMPKERFSAEFPKEGPSILRIQQVVRGDSAAYFCASSPSAGKVNEQFFGPGTRLTVL.